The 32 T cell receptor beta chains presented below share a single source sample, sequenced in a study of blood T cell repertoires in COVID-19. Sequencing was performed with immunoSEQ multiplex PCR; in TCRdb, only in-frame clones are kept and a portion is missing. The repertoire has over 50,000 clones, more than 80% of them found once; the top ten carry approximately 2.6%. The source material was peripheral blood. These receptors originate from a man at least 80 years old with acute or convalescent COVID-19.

The CDR3 region has the DNA TGTGCCAGCAGTCCGTTGGGGACTAGTGCAGATACGCAGTATTTT. Its protein product is CASSPLGTSADTQYF. The genes are TRBV6-1 and TRBJ2-3; 8 bases align to TRBD2. Germline lookup yields CDR1 MNHNS and CDR2 SASEGT. V shed 5 bases and J 4 bases; nucleotides not matched to a gene: 8. The CDR3 consists of 15 residues.

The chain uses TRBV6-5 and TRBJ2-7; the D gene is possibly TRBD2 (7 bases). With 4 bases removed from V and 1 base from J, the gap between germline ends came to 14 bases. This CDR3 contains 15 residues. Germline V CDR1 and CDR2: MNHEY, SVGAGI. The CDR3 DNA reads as TGTGCCAGCAGTTCTCGGGGAGGGGGGTCCTACGAGCAGTACTTC. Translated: CASSSRGGGSYEQYF.

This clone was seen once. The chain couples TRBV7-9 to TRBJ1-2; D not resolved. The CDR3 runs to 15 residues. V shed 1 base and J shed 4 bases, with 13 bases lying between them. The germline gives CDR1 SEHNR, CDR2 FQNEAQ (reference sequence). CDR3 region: CASSLGSVNSYGYTF. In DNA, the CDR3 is TGTGCCAGCAGCTTAGGAAGCGTTAACTCCTATGGCTACACCTTC.

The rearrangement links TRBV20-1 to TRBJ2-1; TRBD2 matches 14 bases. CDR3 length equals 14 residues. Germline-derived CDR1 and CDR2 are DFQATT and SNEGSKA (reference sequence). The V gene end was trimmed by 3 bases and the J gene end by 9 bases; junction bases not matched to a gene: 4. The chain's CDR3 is CSASRTSGGTEQFF. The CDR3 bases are TGCAGTGCTAGTAGGACTAGCGGGGGGACTGAGCAGTTCTTC.

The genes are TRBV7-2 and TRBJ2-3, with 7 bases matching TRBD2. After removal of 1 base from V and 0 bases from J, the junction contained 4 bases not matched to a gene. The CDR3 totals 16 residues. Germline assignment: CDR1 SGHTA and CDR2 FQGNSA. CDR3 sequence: CASSLEGGGSTDTQYF. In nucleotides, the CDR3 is TGTGCCAGCAGCTTAGAGGGCGGGGGTAGCACAGATACGCAGTATTTT.

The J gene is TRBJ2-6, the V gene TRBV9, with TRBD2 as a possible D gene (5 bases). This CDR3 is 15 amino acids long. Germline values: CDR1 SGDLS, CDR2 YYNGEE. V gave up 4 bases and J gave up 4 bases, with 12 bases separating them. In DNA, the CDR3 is TGTGCCAGCAGCTCTGGTCGGGGAGGGGCCAACGTCCTGACTTTC. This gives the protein CASSSGRGGANVLTF.

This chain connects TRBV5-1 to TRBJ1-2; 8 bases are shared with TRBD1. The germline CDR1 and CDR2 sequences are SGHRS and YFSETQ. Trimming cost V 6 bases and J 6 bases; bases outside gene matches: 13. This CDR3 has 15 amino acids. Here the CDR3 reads CASNFVGQGGDGYTF. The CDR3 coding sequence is TGCGCCAGCAACTTCGTAGGACAGGGCGGTGATGGCTACACCTTC.

CDR3 bases: TGCGCCAGCAGCTTACCCGGGACTAACTACAATGAGCAGTTCTTC. Translated, it gives CASSLPGTNYNEQFF. The chain combines TRBV5-1 with TRBJ2-1, with 7 bases identical to TRBD2. Losses at the gene ends were 2 bases for V and 3 bases for J; bases not matched to a gene: 5. Germline CDR1 is SGHRS and CDR2 is YFSETQ. CDR3 size: 15 residues.

The CDR3 reads CALDRVSGNSPLHF. In nucleotides, the CDR3 is TGTGCCTTGGACAGGGTTTCTGGTAATTCACCCCTCCACTTT. V gene TRBV30 combines with J gene TRBJ1-6, with 8 bases lining up with TRBD1. Germline CDR1 reads GTSNPN; CDR2 reads SVGIG (reference sequence). Trimming cost V 7 bases and J 6 bases; bases outside gene matches: 8. The CDR3 has 14 amino acids.

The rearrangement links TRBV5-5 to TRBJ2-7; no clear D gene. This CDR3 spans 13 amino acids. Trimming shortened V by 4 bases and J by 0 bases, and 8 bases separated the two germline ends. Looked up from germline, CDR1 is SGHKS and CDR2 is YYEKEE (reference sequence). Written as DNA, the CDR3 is TGTGCCAGCAGCCCCTTGAGCTCCTACGAGCAGTACTTC. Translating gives CASSPLSSYEQYF.

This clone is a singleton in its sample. CDR3 residues: CASSPRRQGVYEQYF. In DNA form, the CDR3 reads TGTGCCAGCTCACCAAGGAGGCAGGGGGTGTACGAGCAGTACTTC. The chain is built from TRBV18 and TRBJ2-7, with TRBD1 matching over 7 bases. Unmatched junction bases numbered 8, after V lost 2 bases and J lost 4 bases. The V gene's germline CDR1 is KGHSH and CDR2 LQKENI. This CDR3 has 15 residues.

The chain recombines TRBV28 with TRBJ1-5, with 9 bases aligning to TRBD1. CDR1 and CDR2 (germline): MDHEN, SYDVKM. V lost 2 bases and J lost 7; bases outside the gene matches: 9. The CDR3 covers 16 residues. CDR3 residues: CASSLMGQGVGQPQHF. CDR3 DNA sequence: TGTGCCAGCAGTTTAATGGGACAGGGTGTAGGGCAGCCCCAGCATTTT.

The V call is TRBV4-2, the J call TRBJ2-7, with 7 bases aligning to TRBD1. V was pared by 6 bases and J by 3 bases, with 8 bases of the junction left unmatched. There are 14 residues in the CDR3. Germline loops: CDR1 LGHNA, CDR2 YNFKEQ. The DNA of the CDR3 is TGTGCCAGCAGAGGAATAGGGACAGACTACGAGCAGTACTTC. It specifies CASRGIGTDYEQYF.

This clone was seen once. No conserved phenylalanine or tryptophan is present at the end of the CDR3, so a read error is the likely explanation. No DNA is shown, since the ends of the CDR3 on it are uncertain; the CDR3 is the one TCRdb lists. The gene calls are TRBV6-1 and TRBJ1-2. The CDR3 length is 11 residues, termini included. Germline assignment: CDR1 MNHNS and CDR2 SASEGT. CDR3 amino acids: CASSEARQAGV.

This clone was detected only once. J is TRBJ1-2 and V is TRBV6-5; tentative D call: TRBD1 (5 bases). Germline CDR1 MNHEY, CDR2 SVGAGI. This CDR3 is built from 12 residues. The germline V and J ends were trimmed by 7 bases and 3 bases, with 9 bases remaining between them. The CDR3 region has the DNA TGTGCCAGCAAACAAGGGGACTATGGCTACACCTTC. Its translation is CASKQGDYGYTF.

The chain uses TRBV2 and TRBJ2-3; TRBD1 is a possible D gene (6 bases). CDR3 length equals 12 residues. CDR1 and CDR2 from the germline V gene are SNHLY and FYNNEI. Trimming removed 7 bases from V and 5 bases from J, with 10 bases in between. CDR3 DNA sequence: TGTGCCAGCATCTTAGGGGGAGATACGCAGTATTTT. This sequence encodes CASILGGDTQYF.

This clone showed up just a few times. The DNA for the CDR3 is TGTGCCAGCGCCACCTCAGGGGTTATCGGGGAGCTGTTTTTT. The encoded protein is CASATSGVIGELFF. This chain uses TRBV7-6 with TRBJ2-2; weak D call: TRBD1 (6 bases). CDR1 SGHVS and CDR2 FNYEAQ come from the germline V gene. This CDR3 region has 14 residues. V lost 8 bases and J 7 bases, leaving 17 bases between the germline ends. The complete variable domain, with remaining parts taken from reference TRBV7-6 and TRBJ2-2, reads GAGVSQSPRYKVTKRGQDVALRCDPISGHVSLYWYRQALGQGPEFLTYFNYEAQQDKSGLPNDRFSAERPEGSISTLTIQRTEQRDSAMYRCASATSGVIGELFFGEGSRLTVL.

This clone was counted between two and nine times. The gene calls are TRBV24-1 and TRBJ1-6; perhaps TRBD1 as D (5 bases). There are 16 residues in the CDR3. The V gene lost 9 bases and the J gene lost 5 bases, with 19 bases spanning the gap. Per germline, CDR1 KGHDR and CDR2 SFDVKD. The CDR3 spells CATPLRGKDNNSPLHF. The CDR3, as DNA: TGTGCCACCCCGCTGCGGGGGAAGGATAATAATTCACCCCTCCACTTT.

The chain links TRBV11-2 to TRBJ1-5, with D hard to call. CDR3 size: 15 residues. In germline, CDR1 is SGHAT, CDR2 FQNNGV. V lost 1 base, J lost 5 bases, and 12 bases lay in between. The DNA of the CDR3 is TGTGCCAGCAGCTTAGGAGTCGGCCGGGATCAGCCCCAGCATTTT. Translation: CASSLGVGRDQPQHF. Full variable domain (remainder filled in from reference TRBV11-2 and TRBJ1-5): EAGVAQSPRYKIIEKRQSVAFWCNPISGHATLYWYQQILGQGPKLLIQFQNNGVVDDSQLPKDRFSAERLKGVDSTLKIQPAKLEDSAVYLCASSLGVGRDQPQHFGDGTRLSIL.

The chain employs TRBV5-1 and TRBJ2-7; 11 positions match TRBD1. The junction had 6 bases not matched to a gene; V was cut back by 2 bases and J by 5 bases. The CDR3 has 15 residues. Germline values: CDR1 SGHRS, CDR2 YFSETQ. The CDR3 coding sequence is TGCGCCAGCAGCTTAGGACAGGGGGCTTGGGACGAGCAGTACTTC. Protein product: CASSLGQGAWDEQYF. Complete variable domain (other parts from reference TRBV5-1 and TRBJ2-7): KAGVTQTPRYLIKTRGQQVTLSCSPISGHRSVSWYQQTPGQGLQFLFEYFSETQRNKGNFPGRFSGRQFSNSRSEMNVSTLELGDSALYLCASSLGQGAWDEQYFGPGTRLTVT.

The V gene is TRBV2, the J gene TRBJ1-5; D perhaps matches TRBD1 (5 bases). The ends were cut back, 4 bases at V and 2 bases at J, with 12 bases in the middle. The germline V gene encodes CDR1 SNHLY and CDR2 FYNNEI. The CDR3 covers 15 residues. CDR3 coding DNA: TGTGCCAGCAGTGGACAGACGGGTGGCAATCAGCCCCAGCATTTT. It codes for CASSGQTGGNQPQHF.

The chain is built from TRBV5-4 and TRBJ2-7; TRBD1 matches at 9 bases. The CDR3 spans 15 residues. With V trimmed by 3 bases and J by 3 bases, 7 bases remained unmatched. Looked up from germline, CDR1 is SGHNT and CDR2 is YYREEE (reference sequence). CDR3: CASSSGTGSFYEQYF. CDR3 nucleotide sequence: TGTGCCAGCAGCTCCGGGACAGGGAGCTTCTACGAGCAGTACTTC.

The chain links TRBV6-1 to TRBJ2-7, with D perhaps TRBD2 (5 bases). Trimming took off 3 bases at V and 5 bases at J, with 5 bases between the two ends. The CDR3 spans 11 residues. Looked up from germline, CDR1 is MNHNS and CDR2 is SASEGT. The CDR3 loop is CASSERDEQYF. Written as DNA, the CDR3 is TGTGCCAGCAGTGAGCGGGACGAGCAGTACTTC.

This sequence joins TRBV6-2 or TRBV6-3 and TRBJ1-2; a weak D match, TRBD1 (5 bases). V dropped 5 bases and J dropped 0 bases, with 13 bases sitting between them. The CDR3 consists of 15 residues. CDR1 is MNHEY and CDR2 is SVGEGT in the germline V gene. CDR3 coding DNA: TGTGCCAGCAGTAAAGCAGGGTCATCTAACTATGGCTACACCTTC. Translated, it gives CASSKAGSSNYGYTF.

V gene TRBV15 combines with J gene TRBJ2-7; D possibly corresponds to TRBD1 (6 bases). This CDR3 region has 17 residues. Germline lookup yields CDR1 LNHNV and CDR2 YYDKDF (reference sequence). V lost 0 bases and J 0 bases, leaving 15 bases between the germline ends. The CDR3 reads CATSRDGGRVISYEQYF. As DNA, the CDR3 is TGTGCCACCAGCAGAGATGGGGGCAGGGTAATCTCCTACGAGCAGTACTTC.

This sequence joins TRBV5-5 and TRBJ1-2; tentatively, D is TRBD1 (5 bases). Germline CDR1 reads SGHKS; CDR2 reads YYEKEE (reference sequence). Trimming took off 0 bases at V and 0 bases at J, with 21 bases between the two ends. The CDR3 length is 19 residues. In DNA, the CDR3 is TGTGCCAGCAGCTTGGAGATCTTAGGGGATTCGGGAGCTAACTATGGCTACACCTTC. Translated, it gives CASSLEILGDSGANYGYTF.

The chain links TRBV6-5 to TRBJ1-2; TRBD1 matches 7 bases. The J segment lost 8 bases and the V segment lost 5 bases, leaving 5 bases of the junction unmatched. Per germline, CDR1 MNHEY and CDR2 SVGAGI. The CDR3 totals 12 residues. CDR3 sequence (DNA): TGTGCCAGCAGTAACAGGGGAGGCGGCTACACCTTC. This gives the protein CASSNRGGGYTF.

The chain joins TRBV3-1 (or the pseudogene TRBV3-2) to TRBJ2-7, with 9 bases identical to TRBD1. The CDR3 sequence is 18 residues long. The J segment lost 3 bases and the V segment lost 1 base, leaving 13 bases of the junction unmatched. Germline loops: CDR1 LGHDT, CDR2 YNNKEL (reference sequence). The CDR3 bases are TGTGCCAGCAGCCAAGGCCCCTGGACAGGGGCCTCCCTCTACGAGCAGTACTTC. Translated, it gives CASSQGPWTGASLYEQYF.

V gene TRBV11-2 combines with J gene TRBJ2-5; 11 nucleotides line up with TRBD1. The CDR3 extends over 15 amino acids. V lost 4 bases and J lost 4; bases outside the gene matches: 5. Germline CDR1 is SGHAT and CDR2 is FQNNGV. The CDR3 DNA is TGTGCCAGCAGCTCCCGGGACAGGGGGGGAGAGACCCAGTACTTC. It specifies CASSSRDRGGETQYF.

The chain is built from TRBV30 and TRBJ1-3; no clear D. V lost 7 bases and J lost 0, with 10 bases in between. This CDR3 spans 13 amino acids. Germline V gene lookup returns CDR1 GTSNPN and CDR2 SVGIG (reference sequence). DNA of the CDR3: TGTGCCTACCCGTCGAGCTCTGGAAACACCATATATTTT. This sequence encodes CAYPSSSGNTIYF.

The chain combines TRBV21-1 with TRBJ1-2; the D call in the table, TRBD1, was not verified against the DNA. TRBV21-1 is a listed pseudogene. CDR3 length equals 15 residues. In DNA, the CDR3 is TGTGCCAGCACCCCGGGACACTCATATTTCAACGGCTACACCTTC. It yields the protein CASTPGHSYFNGYTF.

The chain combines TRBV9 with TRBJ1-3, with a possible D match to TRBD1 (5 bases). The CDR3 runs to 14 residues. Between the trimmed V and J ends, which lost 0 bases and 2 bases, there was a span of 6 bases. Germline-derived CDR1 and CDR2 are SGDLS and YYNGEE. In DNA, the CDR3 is TGTGCCAGCAGCGTAGACAGGCCTGGAAACACCATATATTTT. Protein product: CASSVDRPGNTIYF.